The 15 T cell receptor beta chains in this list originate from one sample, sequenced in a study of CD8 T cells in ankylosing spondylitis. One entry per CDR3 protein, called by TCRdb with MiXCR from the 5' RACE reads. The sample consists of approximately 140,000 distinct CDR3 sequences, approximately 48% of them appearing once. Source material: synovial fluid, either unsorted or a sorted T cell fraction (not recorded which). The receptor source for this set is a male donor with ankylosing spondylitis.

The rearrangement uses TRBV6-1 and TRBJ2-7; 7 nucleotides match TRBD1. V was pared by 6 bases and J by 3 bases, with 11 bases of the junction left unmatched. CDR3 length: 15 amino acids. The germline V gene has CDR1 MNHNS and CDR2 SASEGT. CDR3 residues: CASRVDRGGIYEQYF. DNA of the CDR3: TGTGCCAGCAGGGTGGATAGAGGGGGCATCTACGAGCAGTACTTC.

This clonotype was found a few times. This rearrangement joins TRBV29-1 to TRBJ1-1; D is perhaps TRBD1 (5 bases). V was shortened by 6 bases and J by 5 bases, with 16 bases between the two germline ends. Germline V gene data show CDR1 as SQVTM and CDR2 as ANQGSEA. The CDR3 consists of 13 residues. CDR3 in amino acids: CSVPGTRTTEAFF. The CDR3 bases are TGCAGCGTCCCCGGGACGAGAACGACTGAAGCTTTCTTT.

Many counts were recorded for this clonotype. CDR3 protein: CASAWERGGIYNEQFF. The CDR3 nucleotides read TGTGCCAGCGCGTGGGAGCGGGGGGGAATTTACAATGAGCAGTTCTTC. This chain uses TRBV2 with TRBJ2-1, with 10 bases lining up with TRBD2. Losses at the gene ends were 8 bases for V and 4 bases for J; bases not matched to a gene: 11. The CDR3 is 16 residues long. The germline V gene encodes CDR1 SNHLY and CDR2 FYNNEI.

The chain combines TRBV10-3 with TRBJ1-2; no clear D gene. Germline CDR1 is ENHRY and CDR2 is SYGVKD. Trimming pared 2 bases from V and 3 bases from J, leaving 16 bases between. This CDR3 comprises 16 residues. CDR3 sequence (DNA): TGTGCCATCAGTGAGCCCGGGCTCCCCGGGGACTATGGCTACACCTTC. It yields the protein CAISEPGLPGDYGYTF.

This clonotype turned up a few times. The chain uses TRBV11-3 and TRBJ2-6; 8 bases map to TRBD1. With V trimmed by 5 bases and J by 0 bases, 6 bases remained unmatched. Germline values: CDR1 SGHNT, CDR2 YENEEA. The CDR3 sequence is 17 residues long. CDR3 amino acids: CASSGRQGYSGANVLTF. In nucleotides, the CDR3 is TGTGCCAGCAGCGGTCGACAGGGGTACTCTGGGGCCAACGTCCTGACTTTC.

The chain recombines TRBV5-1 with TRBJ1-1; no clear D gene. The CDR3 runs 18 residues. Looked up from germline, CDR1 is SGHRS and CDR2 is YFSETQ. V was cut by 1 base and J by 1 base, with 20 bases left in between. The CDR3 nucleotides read TGCGCCAGCAGCTTGCTTCGGTCACCCGTCCTCCCGAACACTGAAGCTTTCTTT. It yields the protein CASSLLRSPVLPNTEAFF.

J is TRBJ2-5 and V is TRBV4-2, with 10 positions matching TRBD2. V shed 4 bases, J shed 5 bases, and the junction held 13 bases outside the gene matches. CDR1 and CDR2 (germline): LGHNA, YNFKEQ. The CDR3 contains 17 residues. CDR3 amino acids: CASSPSDQREGRETQYF. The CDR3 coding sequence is TGTGCCAGCAGCCCTTCGGATCAGCGGGAGGGCCGGGAGACCCAGTACTTC.

Here the CDR3 DNA reads TGCGCCAGCAGCCCGGATGCGGCGGTCTCCTACAATGAGCAGTTCTTC. Translation gives CASSPDAAVSYNEQFF. The chain combines TRBV4-1 with TRBJ2-1; D is uncertain. The CDR3 contains 16 residues. Trimming pared 4 bases from V and 0 bases from J, leaving 13 bases between. Germline loops: CDR1 MGHRA, CDR2 YSYEKL.

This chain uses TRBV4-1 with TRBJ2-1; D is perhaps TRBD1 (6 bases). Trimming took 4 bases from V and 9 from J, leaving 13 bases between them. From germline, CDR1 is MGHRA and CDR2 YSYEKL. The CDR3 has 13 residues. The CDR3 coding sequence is TGCGCCAGCAGCCTGACAGACAGGCCTGAGCAGTTCTTC. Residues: CASSLTDRPEQFF.

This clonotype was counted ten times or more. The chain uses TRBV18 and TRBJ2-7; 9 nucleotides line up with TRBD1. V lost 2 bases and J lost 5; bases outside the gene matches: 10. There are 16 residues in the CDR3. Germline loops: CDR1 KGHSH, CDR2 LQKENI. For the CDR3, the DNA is TGTGCCAGCTCACCAGTTATCCTGACAGGGGGAAACGAGCAGTACTTC. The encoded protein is CASSPVILTGGNEQYF.

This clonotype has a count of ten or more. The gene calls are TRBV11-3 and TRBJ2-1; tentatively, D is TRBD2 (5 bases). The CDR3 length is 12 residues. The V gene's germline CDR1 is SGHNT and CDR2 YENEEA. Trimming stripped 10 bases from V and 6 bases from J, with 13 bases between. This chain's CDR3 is CAIRARGNEQFF. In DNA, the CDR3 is TGTGCCATACGGGCCCGGGGCAATGAGCAGTTCTTC.

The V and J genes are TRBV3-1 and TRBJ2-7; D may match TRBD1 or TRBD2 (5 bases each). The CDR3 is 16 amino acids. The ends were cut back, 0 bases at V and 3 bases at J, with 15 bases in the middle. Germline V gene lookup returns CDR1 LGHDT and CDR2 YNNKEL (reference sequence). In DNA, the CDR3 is TGTGCCAGCAGCCAAGATTGGGGTGGGACCAACTACGAGCAGTACTTC. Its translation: CASSQDWGGTNYEQYF.

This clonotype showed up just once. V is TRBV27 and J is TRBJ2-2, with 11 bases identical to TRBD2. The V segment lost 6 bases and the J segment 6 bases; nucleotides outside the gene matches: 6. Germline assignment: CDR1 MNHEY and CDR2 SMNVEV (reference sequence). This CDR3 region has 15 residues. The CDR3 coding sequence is TGTGCCAGCAGGGCGACTAGCGGGATTCCCGGGGAGCTGTTTTTT. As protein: CASRATSGIPGELFF.

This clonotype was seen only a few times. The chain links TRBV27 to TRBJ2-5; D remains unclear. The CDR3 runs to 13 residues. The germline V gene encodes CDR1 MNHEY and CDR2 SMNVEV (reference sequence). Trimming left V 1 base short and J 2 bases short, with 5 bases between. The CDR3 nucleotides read TGTGCCAGCAGTTTATTCCCTCAAGAGACCCAGTACTTC. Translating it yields CASSLFPQETQYF.

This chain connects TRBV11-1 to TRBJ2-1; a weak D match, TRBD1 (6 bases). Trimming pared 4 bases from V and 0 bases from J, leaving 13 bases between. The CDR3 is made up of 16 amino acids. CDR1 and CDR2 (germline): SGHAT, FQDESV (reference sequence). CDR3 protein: CASSSGGQSSYNEQFF. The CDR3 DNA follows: TGTGCCAGCAGCTCAGGCGGACAGAGCTCCTACAATGAGCAGTTCTTC.